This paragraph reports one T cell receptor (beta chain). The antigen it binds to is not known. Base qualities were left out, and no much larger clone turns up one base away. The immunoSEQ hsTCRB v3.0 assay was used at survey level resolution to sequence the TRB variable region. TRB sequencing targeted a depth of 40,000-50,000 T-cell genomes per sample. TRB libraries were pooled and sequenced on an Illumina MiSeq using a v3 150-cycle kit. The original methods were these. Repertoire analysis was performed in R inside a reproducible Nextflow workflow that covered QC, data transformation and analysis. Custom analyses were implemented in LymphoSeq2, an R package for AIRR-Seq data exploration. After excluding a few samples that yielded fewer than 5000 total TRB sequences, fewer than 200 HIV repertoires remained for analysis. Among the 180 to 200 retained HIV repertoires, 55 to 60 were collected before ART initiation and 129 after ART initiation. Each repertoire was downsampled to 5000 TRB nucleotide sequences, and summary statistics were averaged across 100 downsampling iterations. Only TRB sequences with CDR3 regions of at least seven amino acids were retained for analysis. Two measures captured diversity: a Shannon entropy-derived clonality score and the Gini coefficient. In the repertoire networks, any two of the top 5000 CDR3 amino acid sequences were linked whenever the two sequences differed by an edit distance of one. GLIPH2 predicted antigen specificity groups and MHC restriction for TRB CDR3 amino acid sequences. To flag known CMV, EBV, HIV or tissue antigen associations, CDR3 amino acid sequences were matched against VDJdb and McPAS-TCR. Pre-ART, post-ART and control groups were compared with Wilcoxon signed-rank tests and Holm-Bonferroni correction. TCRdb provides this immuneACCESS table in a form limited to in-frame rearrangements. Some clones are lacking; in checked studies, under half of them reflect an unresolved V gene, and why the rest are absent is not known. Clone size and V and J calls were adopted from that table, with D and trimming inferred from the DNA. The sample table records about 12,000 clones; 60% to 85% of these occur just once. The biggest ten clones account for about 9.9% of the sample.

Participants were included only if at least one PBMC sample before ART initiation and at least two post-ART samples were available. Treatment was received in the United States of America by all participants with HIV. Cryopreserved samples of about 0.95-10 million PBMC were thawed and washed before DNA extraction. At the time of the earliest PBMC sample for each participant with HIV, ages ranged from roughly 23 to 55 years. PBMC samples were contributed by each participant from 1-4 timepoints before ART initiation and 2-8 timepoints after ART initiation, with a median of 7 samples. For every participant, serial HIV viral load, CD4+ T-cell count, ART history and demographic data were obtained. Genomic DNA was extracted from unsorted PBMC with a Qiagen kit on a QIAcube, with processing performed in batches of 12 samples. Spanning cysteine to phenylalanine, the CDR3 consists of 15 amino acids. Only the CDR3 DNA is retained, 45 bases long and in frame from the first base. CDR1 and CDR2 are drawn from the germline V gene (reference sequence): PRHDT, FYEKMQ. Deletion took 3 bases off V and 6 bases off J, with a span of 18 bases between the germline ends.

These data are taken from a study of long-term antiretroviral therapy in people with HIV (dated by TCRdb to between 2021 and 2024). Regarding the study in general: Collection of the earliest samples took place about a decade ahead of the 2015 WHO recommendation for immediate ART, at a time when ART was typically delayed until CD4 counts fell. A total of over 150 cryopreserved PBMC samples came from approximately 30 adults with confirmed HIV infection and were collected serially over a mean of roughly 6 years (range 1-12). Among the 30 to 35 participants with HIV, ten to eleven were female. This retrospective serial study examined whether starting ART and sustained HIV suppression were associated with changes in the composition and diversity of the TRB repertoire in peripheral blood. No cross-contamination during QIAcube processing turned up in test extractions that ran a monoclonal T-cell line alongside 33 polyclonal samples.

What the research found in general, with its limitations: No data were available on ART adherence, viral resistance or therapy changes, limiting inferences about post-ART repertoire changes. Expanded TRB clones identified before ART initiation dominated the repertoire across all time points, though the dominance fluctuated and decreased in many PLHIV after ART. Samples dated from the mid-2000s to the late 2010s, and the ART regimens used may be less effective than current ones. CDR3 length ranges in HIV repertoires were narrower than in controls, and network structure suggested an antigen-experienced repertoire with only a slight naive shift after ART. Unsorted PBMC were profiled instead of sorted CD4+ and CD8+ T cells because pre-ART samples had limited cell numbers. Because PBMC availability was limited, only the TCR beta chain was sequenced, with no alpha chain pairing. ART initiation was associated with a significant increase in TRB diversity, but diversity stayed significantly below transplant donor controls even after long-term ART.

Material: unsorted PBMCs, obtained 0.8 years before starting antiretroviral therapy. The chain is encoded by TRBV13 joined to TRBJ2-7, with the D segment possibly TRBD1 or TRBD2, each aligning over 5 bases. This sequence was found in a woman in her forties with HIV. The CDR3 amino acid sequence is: CASSFGRAVEGEQYF. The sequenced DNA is TGTGCCAGCAGCTTTGGCAGGGCGGTAGAGGGCGAGCAGTACTTC.